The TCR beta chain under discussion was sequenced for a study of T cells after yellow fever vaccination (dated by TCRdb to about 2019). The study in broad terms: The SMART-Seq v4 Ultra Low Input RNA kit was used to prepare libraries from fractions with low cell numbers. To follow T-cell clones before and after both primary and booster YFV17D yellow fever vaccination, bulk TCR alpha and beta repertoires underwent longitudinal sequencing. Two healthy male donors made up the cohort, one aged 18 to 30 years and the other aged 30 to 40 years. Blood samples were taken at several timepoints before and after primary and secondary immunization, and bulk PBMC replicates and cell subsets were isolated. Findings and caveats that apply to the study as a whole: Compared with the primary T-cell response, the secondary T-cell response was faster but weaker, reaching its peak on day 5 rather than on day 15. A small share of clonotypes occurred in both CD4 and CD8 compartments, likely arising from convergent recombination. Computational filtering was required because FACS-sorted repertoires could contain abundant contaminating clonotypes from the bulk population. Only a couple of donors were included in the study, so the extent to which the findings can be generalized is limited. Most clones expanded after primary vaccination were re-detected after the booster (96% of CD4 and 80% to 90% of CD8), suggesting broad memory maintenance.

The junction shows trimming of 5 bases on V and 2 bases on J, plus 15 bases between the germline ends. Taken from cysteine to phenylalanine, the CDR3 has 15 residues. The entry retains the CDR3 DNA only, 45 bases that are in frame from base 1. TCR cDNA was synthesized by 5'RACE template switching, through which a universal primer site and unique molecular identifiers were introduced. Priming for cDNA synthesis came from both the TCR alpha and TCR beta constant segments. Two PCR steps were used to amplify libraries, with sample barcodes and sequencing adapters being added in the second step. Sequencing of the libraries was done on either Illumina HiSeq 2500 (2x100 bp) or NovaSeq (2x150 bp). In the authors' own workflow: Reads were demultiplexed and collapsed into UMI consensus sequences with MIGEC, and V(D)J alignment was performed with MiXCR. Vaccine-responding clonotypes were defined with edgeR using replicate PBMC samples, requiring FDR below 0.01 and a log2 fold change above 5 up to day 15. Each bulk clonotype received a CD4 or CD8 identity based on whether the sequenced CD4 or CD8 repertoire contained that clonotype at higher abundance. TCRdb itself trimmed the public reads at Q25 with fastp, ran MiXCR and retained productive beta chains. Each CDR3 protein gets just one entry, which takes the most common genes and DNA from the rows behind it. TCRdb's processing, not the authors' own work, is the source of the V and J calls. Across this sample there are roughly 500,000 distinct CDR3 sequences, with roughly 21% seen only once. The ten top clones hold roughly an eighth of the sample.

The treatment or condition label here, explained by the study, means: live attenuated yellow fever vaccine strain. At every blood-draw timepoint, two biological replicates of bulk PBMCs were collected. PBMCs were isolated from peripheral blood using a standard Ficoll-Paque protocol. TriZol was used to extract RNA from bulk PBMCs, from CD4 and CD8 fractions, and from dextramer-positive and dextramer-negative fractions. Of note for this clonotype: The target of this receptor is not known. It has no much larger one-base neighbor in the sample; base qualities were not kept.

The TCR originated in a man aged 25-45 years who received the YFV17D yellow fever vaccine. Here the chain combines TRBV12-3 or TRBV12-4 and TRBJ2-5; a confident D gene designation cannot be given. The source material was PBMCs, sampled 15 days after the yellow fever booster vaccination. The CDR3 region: CASSPGSVGQETQYF. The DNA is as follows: TGTGCCAGCAGTCCCGGGTCTGTGGGTCAAGAGACCCAGTACTTC.